This TCR beta chain was observed in a study of shared clonotypes between healthy human individuals (dated by TCRdb to 2020 to 2022). A note on the overall study: The cohort comprised a couple of women and a few men aged 18 to 49 years. To estimate repertoire size and how much clonotype sharing occurs between individuals, the study deeply sequenced the blood TCR repertoires of a handful of healthy adults. Per donor, three plates each were used for CD4 naive and CD4 memory, two for CD8 naive, and one for CD8 memory. Different laboratories and diverse techniques were used to prepare libraries and sequence TCR repertoires, to increase sequencing depth and limit assay-specific biases. Between about 0.94 and 8.9 billion PBMCs per donor were obtained by leukapheresis. The research as a whole found: Even with the large sequencing depth, rarefaction of the sorted-subset datasets indicated that sequencing was incomplete. Across four donors, about 5% of naive CD4, roughly 3.5% of naive CD8, around 2.1% of memory CD4, and approximately 0.4% of memory CD8 clonotypes were shared. Pairwise subsampling indicated that sequencing depth was expected to affect the degree of clonotype sharing among donors. The genetic and exposure-history diversity represented was limited by the small number of donors. Sampling was limited to blood, and TCR repertoires in tissue likely differ from TCR repertoires in blood. Larger estimated clonotype richness was generally found for naive subsets than for memory subsets. Compared with non-shared clonotypes, clonotypes shared by all four sorted-subset donors had higher generation probabilities.

Using the deep immunoSEQ assay, multiplex PCR amplified TCR CDR3 regions from genomic DNA. For each cell subset, the extracted genomic DNA was distributed evenly across all wells of several immunoSEQ 96-well plates, and each plate served as one replicate. For sorted subsets, around 200 ng genomic DNA, equal to some 30,000 T cell genomes, was loaded into each replicate PCR. The purified libraries were quantified using a Qubit 3.0 fluorometer, sized with a Bioanalyzer 2100, and then quantified again using the KAPA Library Quantification kit. Every immunoSEQ 96-well plate was sequenced on a dedicated single-read 150-cycle Illumina NextSeq 550 flow cell. The published analysis was carried out like this. Because only junctional sequences without quality scores were contained in the immunoSEQ output, filtering matching that applied to full-length reads could not be performed. To assign V/J genes and CDR3, sequences were annotated using PyIR, a Python wrapper for IgBLAST v1.9, with IMGT germline references. Reads were removed for weak V/J assignments (E-value above 1e-6), missing CDR3, stop codons, out-of-frame junctions, or ambiguous translated residues. A V3J clonotype was defined by an identical inferred V gene, J gene, and CDR3 amino acid sequence. To compute the percentage overlap between repertoires, the number of shared unique clonotypes was divided by the size of the smaller repertoire. RTK rarefaction, the Chao1 estimator, and Recon v2.1 estimates of unobserved clonotypes were used to assess repertoire richness. For all TCRbeta clonotypes obtained by the gDNA method from a handful of donors, generation probabilities were computed with OLGA. TCRdb carries this immuneACCESS record with in-frame sequences only. Its versions omit some clonotypes, under half of them owing to an unresolved V gene in the studies checked, with the rest unexplained. D and trimming were read from the DNA, whereas the V and J calls and clone size are those reported in that table. The sample contains millions of clones, more than 80% of them found a single time. Jointly, the top ten make up around 0.14% of the sample.

With regard to this clone: Its antigen is not yet known. One base away there is no much larger clone; base qualities are not given.

The germline V gene yields MNHNS for CDR1 and SASEGT for CDR2. Including cysteine and phenylalanine, the CDR3 has 11 amino acids. The only DNA kept is the CDR3, 33 bases in frame from the first base. The junction shows trimming of 1 base on V and 8 bases on J, plus 5 bases between the germline ends. The donors were healthy, HIV-negative adults who had no recently reported acute infections or vaccinations. Only Caucasian adults living in Nashville, Tennessee, USA were represented among the donors. CD4+ T cells were enriched by magnetic negative selection; naive cells were then positively selected on CD45RA, and the negative fraction formed the memory subset. Blood was obtained by leukapheresis, after which PBMCs were separated by Ficoll-Histopaque density gradient centrifugation and cryopreserved in liquid nitrogen vapor phase. Purity and quantity of every magnetically sorted T cell population were checked by analytical flow cytometry. Genomic DNA was isolated from each sorted fraction and quantified by UV absorbance on a Nanodrop 2000c.

Material: naive CD4+ T cells sorted from blood. The sample's cell subset or site, from its label and the paper: CD45RA+ positively selected. The rearranged segments are TRBV6-1 and TRBJ1-1; the D gene cannot be resolved reliably. This sequence was found in a man younger than 30 in good health. DNA sequence: TGTGCCAGCAGTGAAGTCGTAGAAGCTTTCTTT. This translates into CASSEVVEAFF.